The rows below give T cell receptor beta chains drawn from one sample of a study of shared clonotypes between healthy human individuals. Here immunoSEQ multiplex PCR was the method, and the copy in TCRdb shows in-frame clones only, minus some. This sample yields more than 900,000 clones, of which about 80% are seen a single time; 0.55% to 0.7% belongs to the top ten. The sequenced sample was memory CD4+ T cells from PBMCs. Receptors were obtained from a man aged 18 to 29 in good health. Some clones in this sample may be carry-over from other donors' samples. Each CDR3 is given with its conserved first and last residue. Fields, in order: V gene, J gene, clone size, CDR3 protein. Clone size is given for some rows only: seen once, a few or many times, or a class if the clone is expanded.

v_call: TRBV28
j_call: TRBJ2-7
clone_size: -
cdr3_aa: CASSSGGTGAYEQYF

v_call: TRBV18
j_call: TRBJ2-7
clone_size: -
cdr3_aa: CASSYDRAEQYF

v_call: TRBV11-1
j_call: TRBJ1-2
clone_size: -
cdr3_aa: CASSANWGGYTF

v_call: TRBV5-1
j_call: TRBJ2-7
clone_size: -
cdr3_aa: CASSPGTGPGTSPRRSSYEQYF

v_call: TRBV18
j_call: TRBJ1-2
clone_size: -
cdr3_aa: CASSWEPGYGYTF

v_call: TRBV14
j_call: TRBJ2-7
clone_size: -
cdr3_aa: CASSQEDSTPQYF

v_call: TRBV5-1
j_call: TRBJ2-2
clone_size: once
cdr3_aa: CASSLTGTGPGELFF

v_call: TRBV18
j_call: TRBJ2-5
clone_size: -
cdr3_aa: CASSPARVETQYF

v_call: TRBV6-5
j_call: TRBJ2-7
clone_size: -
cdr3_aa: CASSAWDRAGGQYF

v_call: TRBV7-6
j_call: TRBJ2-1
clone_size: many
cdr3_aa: CASSFGRTPGDEQFF

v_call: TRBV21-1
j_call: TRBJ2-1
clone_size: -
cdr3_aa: CASYRLAIQGNEQFF

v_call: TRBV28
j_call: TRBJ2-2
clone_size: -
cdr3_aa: CASSRQGVRTGELFF

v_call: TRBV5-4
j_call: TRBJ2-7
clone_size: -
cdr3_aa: CASSSLGRDLHEQYF

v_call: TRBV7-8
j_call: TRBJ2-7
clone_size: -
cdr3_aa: CASSLAPGRTYEQYF

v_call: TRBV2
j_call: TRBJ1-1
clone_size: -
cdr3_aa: CASSEGARGAGFMNTEAFF

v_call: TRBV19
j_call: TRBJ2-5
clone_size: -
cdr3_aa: CSSLGRDFQETQYF

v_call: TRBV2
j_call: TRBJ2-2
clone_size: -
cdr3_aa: CASREDTNTGELFF

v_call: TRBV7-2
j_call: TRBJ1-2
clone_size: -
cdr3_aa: CASSLAAAPINYGYTF

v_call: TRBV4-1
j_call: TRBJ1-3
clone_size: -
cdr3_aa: CASSQVAGSSGNTIYF

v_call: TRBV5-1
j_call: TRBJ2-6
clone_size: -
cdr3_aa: CASSTGDFSGANVLTF

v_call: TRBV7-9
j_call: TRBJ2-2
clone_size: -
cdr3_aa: CASSLETNTGELFF

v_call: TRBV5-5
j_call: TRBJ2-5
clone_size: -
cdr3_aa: CASSFAQGQETQYF

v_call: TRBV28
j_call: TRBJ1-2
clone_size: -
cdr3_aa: CASNQRGLRTGVGYTF

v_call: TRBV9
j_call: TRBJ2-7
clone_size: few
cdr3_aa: CASSVAPQSDYYEQYF

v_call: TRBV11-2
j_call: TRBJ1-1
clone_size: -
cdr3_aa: CASSLDPRGRTEAFF

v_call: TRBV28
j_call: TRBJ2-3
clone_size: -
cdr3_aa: CASRKGDSSTDTQYF

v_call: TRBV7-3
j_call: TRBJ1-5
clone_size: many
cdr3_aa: CASSADSHQPQHF

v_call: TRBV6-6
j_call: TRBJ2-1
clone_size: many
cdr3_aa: CASSSTSENNEQFF

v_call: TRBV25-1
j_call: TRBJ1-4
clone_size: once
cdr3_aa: CASSEWTATTNEKLFF